This T cell receptor beta chain stems from a study of cytotoxic CD8 clonotypes in ibrutinib-treated CLL. Study-wide results and caveats: Progressing and sustained-remission patients had different sampling times.

Clones were sequenced by immunoSEQ multiplex PCR, and TCRdb holds only the in-frame ones, with some missing. This table has over 120,000 clones, around 80% appearing once. V was shortened by 4 bases and J by 9 bases, with 17 bases between the two germline ends. This CDR3 is 14 amino acids long. Germline loops: CDR1 SGHTS, CDR2 YDEGEE. A word on this clone: Its antigen is currently unknown.

V usage is TRBV5-8 and J usage is TRBJ1-5; D is unclear. This specimen consisted of PBMCs, obtained after 36 months of ibrutinib treatment. This clonotype was obtained from a human donor with chronic lymphocytic leukemia. This CDR3 reads CASSGQREHWPQHF. The CDR3, as DNA: TGTGCCAGCAGCGGGCAGAGAGAGCATTGGCCCCAGCATTTT.